A single sample is the source of the 17 T cell receptor beta chains below, sequenced in a study of identical twins. TCRdb re-called the 5' RACE reads with MiXCR, one entry per CDR3 protein. The data contain about 720,000 distinct CDR3 sequences, 15% to 20% of them seen just once; the ten biggest clones take up roughly 14%. Another study also made use of these data, one on T cells expressing NK-cell markers.

Input material: PBMCs. The receptor set was obtained from a woman aged 18-35 years in good health.

This clonotype appeared a few times. The V and J genes are TRBV7-9 and TRBJ1-1; 7 bases map to TRBD1. Germline CDR1 and CDR2: SEHNR and FQNEAQ (reference sequence). The trim removed 4 bases at V and 6 bases at J, leaving 8 bases unmatched. CDR3 length: 14 residues. The CDR3 DNA reads TGTGCCAGCAGCTCACAGGGGTTCGTCCCTGAAGCTTTCTTT. Translation: CASSSQGFVPEAFF.

This clonotype has more than one count but fewer than ten. J is TRBJ1-1 and V is TRBV11-2; possible D gene TRBD1, 5 bases. This CDR3 region has 12 residues. Germline V CDR1 and CDR2: SGHAT, FQNNGV. The germline V and J ends were trimmed by 0 bases and 8 bases, with 7 bases remaining between them. Here the CDR3 DNA reads TGTGCCAGCAGCTTAGAGGGGGTGGAAGCTTTCTTT. This sequence encodes CASSLEGVEAFF.

This clonotype appeared a few times. The chain combines TRBV20-1 with TRBJ2-3, with 8 positions matching TRBD2. The CDR3 loop spans 17 amino acids. The germline gives CDR1 DFQATT, CDR2 SNEGSKA (reference sequence). Losses at the gene ends were 1 base for V and 0 bases for J; bases not matched to a gene: 9. The DNA for the CDR3 is TGCAGTGCTAGAGCCATCAGGGCTAGCGGGAGCACAGATACGCAGTATTTT. Translation: CSARAIRASGSTDTQYF.

This clonotype has a handful of counts. This rearrangement joins TRBV2 to TRBJ1-4; TRBD1 matches at 8 bases. With V trimmed by 4 bases and J by 3 bases, 4 bases remained unmatched. Germline V lookup: CDR1 SNHLY, CDR2 FYNNEI. The CDR3 length is 15 residues. CDR3 protein: CASSGPGQANEKLFF. The DNA for the CDR3 is TGTGCCAGCAGTGGACCGGGACAGGCTAATGAAAAACTGTTTTTT.

This chain links TRBV5-1 with TRBJ2-6, with a weak D call TRBD1 (5 bases). The CDR3 is 15 amino acids. The V end lost 3 bases, the J end lost 3 bases, and 10 bases lay between the germline ends. Germline CDR1 is SGHRS and CDR2 is YFSETQ. The DNA for the CDR3 is TGCGCCAGCAGCTCCCAGGGTGGTGGGGCCAACGTCCTGACTTTC. It codes for CASSSQGGGANVLTF.

V and J are TRBV9 and TRBJ2-3; D gene uncertain. Trimming stripped 0 bases from V and 2 bases from J, with 7 bases between. Per the germline V gene, CDR1 is SGDLS and CDR2 is YYNGEE. This CDR3 has 14 amino acids. CDR3 loop: CASSVGTLTDTQYF. As DNA, the CDR3 is TGTGCCAGCAGCGTAGGTACCCTCACAGATACGCAGTATTTT. The variable domain in full, completed from reference TRBV9 and TRBJ2-3, reads DSGVTQTPKHLITATGQRVTLRCSPRSGDLSVYWYQQSLDQGLQFLIQYYNGEERAKGNILERFSAQQFPDLHSELNLSSLELGDSALYFCASSVGTLTDTQYFGPGTRLTVL.

This clonotype has more than one count but fewer than ten. The chain carries TRBV20-1 and TRBJ2-3, with 8 bases aligning to TRBD1. This CDR3 has 14 amino acids. J was trimmed by 5 bases and V by 6 bases; bases with no gene match: 10. Germline CDR1 DFQATT, CDR2 SNEGSKA (reference sequence). The CDR3 spells CSASRTGLVDTQYF. DNA for the CDR3: TGCAGTGCATCCAGGACAGGGTTGGTAGATACGCAGTATTTT.

This clonotype was recorded a few times. This chain links TRBV20-1 with TRBJ1-5; 9 nucleotides line up with TRBD1. The CDR3 loop spans 14 amino acids. Looked up from germline, CDR1 is DFQATT and CDR2 is SNEGSKA (reference sequence). The junction had 6 bases not matched to a gene; V was cut back by 0 bases and J by 9 bases. The CDR3 DNA reads as TGCAGTGCTAGAGATGGGACAGGGAAGGGGCCCCAGCATTTT. This gives the protein CSARDGTGKGPQHF.

This clonotype has more than one count but fewer than ten. The CDR3 DNA is TGCAGTGCTATCGCGCAGGGGCATCGGTCCTACGAGCAGTACTTC. It translates to CSAIAQGHRSYEQYF. The chain combines TRBV20-1 with TRBJ2-7; D is perhaps TRBD1 (6 bases). Trimming removed 4 bases at V and 1 base at J, with 17 bases between. The CDR3 totals 15 residues. Germline CDR1 and CDR2: DFQATT and SNEGSKA (reference sequence).

This clonotype was found a few times. J is TRBJ2-2 and V is TRBV7-6; D perhaps matches TRBD2 (5 bases). Germline V lookup: CDR1 SGHVS, CDR2 FNYEAQ. V gave up 5 bases and J gave up 6 bases, with 13 bases separating them. The CDR3 extends over 14 amino acids. The CDR3 region has the DNA TGTGCCAGCAGCCCTAGAGCGGACTCCGGGGAGCTGTTTTTT. It translates to CASSPRADSGELFF.

The rearrangement joins TRBV7-9 to TRBJ1-2; the D gene is possibly TRBD1 (6 bases). Germline lookup yields CDR1 SEHNR and CDR2 FQNEAQ (reference sequence). The CDR3 consists of 14 residues. Deletions cut 8 bases from V and 5 bases from J, with 18 bases between. This chain's CDR3 is CASSQGIAGYGYTF. As DNA, the CDR3 is TGTGCCAGCTCTCAGGGGATAGCGGGTTATGGCTACACCTTC.

This clonotype showed up just a few times. This rearrangement joins TRBV20-1 to TRBJ2-3; D might be TRBD1 (5 bases). Germline V gives CDR1 DFQATT, CDR2 SNEGSKA (reference sequence). The CDR3 has 15 amino acids. V was cut by 0 bases and J by 2 bases, with 12 bases left in between. CDR3 amino acids: CSARDQGRDTDTQYF. The CDR3 DNA sequence: TGCAGTGCTAGAGATCAGGGTCGCGACACAGATACGCAGTATTTT.

This clonotype was seen a few times. A read error may produce the germline difference seen at one junction end. The chain uses TRBV4-3 and TRBJ1-2, with 11 nucleotides matching TRBD1. Germline V gene sequence: CDR1 LGHNA, CDR2 YSLEER. The CDR3 has 17 residues. The CDR3 loop reads CVSSQDHRGQGVYGYTF. CDR3 bases: TGCGTCAGCAGCCAAGATCATAGGGGACAGGGGGTCTATGGCTACACCTTC.

The V call is TRBV7-3, the J call TRBJ2-7; 9 positions match TRBD1. J was trimmed by 4 bases and V by 0 bases; bases with no gene match: 4. CDR1 and CDR2 from the germline V gene are SGHTA and FQGTGA. CDR3 length: 15 amino acids. Here the CDR3 DNA reads TGTGCCAGCAGCTTAACGGGACAGGGCGAATACGAGCAGTACTTC. Translated: CASSLTGQGEYEQYF.

This clonotype was seen repeatedly, ten times or more. The rearrangement uses TRBV12-3 or TRBV12-4 and TRBJ2-5, with D uncertain. Trimming took off 2 bases at V and 3 bases at J, with 4 bases between the two ends. This CDR3 region has 12 residues. The CDR3 reads CASSLLKETQYF. CDR3 in DNA: TGTGCCAGCAGTTTACTAAAAGAGACCCAGTACTTC.

This clonotype was detected many times. This sequence joins TRBV6-5 and TRBJ1-1; 7 bases agree with TRBD1. The CDR3 spans 15 residues. Germline V gives CDR1 MNHEY, CDR2 SVGAGI. J lost 2 bases, V lost 2 bases, and 5 bases had no gene match. CDR3 region: CASSYENRGNTEAFF. The DNA of the CDR3 is TGTGCCAGCAGTTACGAGAACAGGGGAAACACTGAAGCTTTCTTT.

The chain has TRBV2 and TRBJ1-4; D ambiguous. The CDR3 length is 15 residues. Per germline, CDR1 SNHLY and CDR2 FYNNEI. Deletions cut 7 bases from V and 3 bases from J, with 15 bases between. In DNA form, the CDR3 reads TGTGCCAGCAATCGGGCCCCTGGGGCTAATGAAAAACTGTTTTTT. Translating it yields CASNRAPGANEKLFF.